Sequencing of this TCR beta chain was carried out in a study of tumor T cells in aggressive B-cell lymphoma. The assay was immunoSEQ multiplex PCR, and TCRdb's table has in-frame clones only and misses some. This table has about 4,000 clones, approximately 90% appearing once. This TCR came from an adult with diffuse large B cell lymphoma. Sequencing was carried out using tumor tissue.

The CDR3 sequence: CATSRVVSSTQPQHF. The CDR3, as DNA: TGTGCCACCAGCAGAGTGGTGTCATCGACTCAACCCCAGCATTTT. This chain links TRBV15 with TRBJ1-5; D ambiguous. CDR3 length: 15 residues. Germline assignment: CDR1 LNHNV and CDR2 YYDKDF (reference sequence). V was shortened by 1 base and J by 10 bases, with 17 bases between the two germline ends. Full variable domain (remainder filled in from reference TRBV15 and TRBJ1-5): DAMVIQNPRYQVTQFGKPVTLSCSQTLNHNVMYWYQQKSSQAPKLLFHYYDKDFNNEADTPDNFQSRRPNTSFCFLDIRSPGLGDTAMYLCATSRVVSSTQPQHFGDGTRLSIL.